This T cell receptor beta chain was recovered during a study of T cells in Graves' hyperthyroidism and ophthalmopathy (dated by TCRdb to the late 2010s). With regard to the full study: Peripheral blood was collected at initial diagnosis, before any treatment. To identify distinguishing TCR V-J signatures, a discovery cohort of around 100 patients was used, comprising 40 to 45 with Graves' ophthalmopathy and approximately 58 with stable Graves' hyperthyroidism. Prospective prediction of ophthalmopathy was tested in an independent validation cohort consisting of 18 hyperthyroidism patients and approximately 16 patients who later progressed to ophthalmopathy. The roughly 100 discovery patients were randomly split 7:3 into training and test sets. In six Graves' hyperthyroidism patients, the study also compared T-cell repertoires from thyroid tissue with T-cell repertoires from blood. After blood sampling, hyperthyroidism patients were treated with methimazole at a starting dose of 30 mg daily, and ophthalmopathy patients were treated with high-dose intravenous methylprednisolone. The paper describes TCR Vbeta CDR3 sequencing of 135 peripheral blood samples, made up of roughly 45 ophthalmopathy patients, around 73 hyperthyroidism patients and roughly 17 progressor patients.

TCR beta CDR3 regions were amplified from RNA transcripts. The first round of RT-PCR for the TCR CDR3 was performed with the HTBI primer set and the Qiagen OneStep RT-PCR kit. The libraries were constructed in a second round of multiplex PCR and then size-selected and purified. Paired-end sequencing of the libraries was performed with 100 bp reads on an Illumina HiSeq2000. The original pipeline was this. SOAPnuke was used to process the raw data, throwing out any read that contained adapters or uncalled bases, had a mean Phred below 15, or lacked an exact constant-primer or identifier match. High-quality paired reads were merged with COPE v1.2.5, and unique nucleotide sequences were defined as clonotypes. MiTCR v1.1 was used to align clonotypes to the IMGT TRBV, TRBD and TRBJ reference segments. Analysis was restricted to V-J combinations with a frequency above 0.0001, which covered roughly 99% of repertoires. The TCS score was defined as the ratio of F50 (clonal expansion) to E x V (chaos), calculated using BLOSUM62-based TCRdist between CDR3 peptides within each V-J. Welch's t-statistics and random forest reduced just over 500 V-J features to about 12, which were used in a naive Bayes classifier (R e1071). Clones were called with MiXCR by TCRdb after fastp trimmed the public reads at Q25, and only in-frame beta chains were retained. Entries are consolidated by CDR3 protein sequence, retaining the most common genes and DNA. TCRdb's processing, not the study's, gives the V and J calls here. The sample table holds around 450,000 distinct CDR3 sequences, of which roughly an eighth were seen once. The ten largest clones represent 5% to 6.5% of the sample.

Summary of the overall study and its limitations: During validation, the model predicted progression to ophthalmopathy a median of about 6.3 months ahead of onset, with 70.59% sensitivity and around 73% specificity. A model built on a 13 V-J signature distinguished ophthalmopathy from stable hyperthyroidism, reaching 85% to 90% sensitivity and under 84% specificity in cross-validation and 80%/75% in testing. Sample size was not statistically predetermined, and investigators were not blinded to group allocation. Most expanded thyroid clonotypes (frequency above 0.001) were also detected in blood, suggesting blood repertoires may reflect thyroid immune responses.

Graves' hyperthyroidism was defined as stable when no progression to ophthalmopathy occurred over 18 months of follow-up. Hyperthyroidism patients were newly diagnosed, with disease duration under 2 months, and aged 18 to 65 years. The study excluded patients with uncontrolled infections, other autoimmune diseases, pregnancy or lactation. Diagnoses relied on clinical symptoms, serum thyroxine and TRAb, thyroid ultrasound and orbital computed tomography. Ficoll-Paque density gradient centrifugation was used to isolate PBMCs from 8 to 10 ml of fresh peripheral blood. Total RNA was extracted using Trizol reagent, and RNA quality was assessed on an Agilent 2100 Bioanalyzer. In the case of this clonotype: It has no known antigen specificity. The record has no base qualities; no much larger clone is one base away.

Taken from the germline V gene (reference sequence), the CDR1 and CDR2 loops are SGHAT and FQDESV. The CDR3 starts with the cysteine, ends with the phenylalanine, and has 15 residues. CDR3 DNA is the only sequence kept; it has 45 bases, read in frame from the first base. The V and J ends are trimmed by 5 bases and 13 bases, leaving 24 bases between them. The origin of this receptor is a woman under 30 with Graves' hyperthyroidism. Sequencing was done on a sample of blood. Recombination joined TRBV11-1 with TRBJ2-1; the D gene is perhaps TRBD1 or TRBD2, as each covers 5 bases. The DNA is TGTGCCAGCAGCCCTCGCAGTGGGGGTGAAGGCCGTCAGTTCTTC. Its translation is CASSPRSGGEGRQFF.